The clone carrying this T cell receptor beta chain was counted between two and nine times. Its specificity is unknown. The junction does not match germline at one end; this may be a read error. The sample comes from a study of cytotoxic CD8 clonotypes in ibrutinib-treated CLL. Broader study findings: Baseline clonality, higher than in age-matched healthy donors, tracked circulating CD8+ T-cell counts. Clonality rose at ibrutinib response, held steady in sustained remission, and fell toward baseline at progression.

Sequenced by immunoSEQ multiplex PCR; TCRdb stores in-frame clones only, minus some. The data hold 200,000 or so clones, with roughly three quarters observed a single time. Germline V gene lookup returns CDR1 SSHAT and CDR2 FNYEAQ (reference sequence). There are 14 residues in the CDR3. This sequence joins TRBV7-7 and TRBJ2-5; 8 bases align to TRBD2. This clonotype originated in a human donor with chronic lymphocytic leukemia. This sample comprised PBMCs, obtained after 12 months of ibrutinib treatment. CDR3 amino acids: CASSSRGGLETQYF. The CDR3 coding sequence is TGTGCTAGCAGTTCCCGGGGGGGGTTAGAGACCCAGTACTTC.